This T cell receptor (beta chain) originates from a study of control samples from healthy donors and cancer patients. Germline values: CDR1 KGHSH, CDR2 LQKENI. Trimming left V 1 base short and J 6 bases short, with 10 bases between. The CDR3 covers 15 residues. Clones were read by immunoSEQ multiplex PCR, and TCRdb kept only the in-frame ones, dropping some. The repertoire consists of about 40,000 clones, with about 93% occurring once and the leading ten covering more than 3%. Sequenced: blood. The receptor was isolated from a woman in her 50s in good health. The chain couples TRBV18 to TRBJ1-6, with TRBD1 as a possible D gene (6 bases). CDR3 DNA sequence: TGTGCCAGCTCACCACGGGGGGCAGGTAATTCACCCCTCCACTTT. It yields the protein CASSPRGAGNSPLHF.